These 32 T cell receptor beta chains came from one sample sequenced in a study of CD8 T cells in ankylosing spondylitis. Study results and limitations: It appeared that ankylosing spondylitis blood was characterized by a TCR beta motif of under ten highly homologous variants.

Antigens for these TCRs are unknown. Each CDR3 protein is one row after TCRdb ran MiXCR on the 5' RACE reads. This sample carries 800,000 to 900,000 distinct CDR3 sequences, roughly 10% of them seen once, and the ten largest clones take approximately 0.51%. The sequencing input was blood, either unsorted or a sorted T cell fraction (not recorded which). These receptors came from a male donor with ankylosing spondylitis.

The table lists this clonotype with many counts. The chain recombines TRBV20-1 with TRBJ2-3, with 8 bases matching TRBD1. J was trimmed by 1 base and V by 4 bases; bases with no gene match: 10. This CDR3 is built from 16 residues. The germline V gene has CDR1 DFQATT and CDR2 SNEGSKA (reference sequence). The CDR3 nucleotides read TGCAGTGCTATTCTTGTTCAGGGGGCGGGCACAGATACGCAGTATTTT. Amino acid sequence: CSAILVQGAGTDTQYF.

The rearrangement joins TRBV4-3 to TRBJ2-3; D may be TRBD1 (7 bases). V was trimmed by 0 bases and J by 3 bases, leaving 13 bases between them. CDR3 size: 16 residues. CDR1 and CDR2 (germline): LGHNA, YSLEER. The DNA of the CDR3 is TGCGCCAGCAGCCAAGATCTGCCAGGGGGGACAGATACGCAGTATTTT. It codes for CASSQDLPGGTDTQYF.

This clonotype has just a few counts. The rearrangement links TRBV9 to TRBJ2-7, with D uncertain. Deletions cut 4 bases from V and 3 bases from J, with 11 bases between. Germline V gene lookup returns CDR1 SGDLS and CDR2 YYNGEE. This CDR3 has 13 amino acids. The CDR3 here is CASSLEAGYEQYF. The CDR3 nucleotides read TGTGCCAGCAGCCTCGAGGCCGGCTACGAGCAGTACTTC.

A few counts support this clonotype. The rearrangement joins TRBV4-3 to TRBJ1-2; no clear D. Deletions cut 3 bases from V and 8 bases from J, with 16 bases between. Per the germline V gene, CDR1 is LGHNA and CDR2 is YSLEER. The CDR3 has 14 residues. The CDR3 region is CASSQSGSQRGYTF. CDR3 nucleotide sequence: TGCGCCAGCAGCCAGTCCGGGAGCCAGAGAGGCTACACCTTC.

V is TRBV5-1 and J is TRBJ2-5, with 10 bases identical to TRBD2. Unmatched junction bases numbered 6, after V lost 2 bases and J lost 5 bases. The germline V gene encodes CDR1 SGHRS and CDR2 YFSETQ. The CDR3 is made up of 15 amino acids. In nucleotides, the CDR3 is TGCGCCAGCAGCTTACTAGCGGGGTTGGAGGAGACCCAGTACTTC. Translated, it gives CASSLLAGLEETQYF.

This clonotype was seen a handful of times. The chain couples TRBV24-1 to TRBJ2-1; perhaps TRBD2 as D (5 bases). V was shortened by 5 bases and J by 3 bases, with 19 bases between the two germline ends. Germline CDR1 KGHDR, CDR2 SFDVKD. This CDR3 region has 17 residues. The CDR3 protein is CATSGDATRGFYNEQFF. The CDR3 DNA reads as TGTGCCACCAGTGGTGACGCAACCCGGGGTTTCTACAATGAGCAGTTCTTC.

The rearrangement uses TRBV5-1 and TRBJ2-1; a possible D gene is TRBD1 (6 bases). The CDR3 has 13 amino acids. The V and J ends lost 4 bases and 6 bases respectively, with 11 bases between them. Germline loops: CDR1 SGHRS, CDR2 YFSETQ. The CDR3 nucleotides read TGCGCCAGCAGCACAGGACAGCTCAATGAGCAGTTCTTC. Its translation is CASSTGQLNEQFF. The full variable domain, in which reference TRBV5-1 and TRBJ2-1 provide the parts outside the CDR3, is KAGVTQTPRYLIKTRGQQVTLSCSPISGHRSVSWYQQTPGQGLQFLFEYFSETQRNKGNFPGRFSGRQFSNSRSEMNVSTLELGDSALYLCASSTGQLNEQFFGPGTRLTVL.

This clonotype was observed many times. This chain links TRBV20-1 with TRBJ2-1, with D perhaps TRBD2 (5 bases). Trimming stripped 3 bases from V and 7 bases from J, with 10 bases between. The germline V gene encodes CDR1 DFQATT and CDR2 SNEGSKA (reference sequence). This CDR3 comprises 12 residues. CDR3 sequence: CSASQLENEQFF. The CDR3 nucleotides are TGCAGTGCTAGTCAACTAGAGAATGAGCAGTTCTTC.

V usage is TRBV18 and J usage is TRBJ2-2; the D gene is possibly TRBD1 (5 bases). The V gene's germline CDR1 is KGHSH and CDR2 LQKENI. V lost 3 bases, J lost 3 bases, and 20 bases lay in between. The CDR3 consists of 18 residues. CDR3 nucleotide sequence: TGTGCCAGCTCACCGTCGGACACATACCTTCCATACACCGGGGAGCTGTTTTTT. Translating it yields CASSPSDTYLPYTGELFF.

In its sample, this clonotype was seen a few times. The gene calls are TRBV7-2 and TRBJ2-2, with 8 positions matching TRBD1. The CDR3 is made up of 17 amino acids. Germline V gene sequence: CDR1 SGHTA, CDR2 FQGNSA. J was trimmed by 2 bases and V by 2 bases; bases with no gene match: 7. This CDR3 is CASSLRAQGANTGELFF. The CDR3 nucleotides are TGTGCCAGCAGCTTAAGGGCTCAGGGGGCAAACACCGGGGAGCTGTTTTTT.

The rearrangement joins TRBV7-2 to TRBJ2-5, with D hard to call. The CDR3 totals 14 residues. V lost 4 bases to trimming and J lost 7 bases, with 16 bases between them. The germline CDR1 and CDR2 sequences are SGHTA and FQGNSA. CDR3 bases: TGTGCCAGCAGCTCCTACCGGGCCCCCGGGACCCAGTACTTC. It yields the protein CASSSYRAPGTQYF.

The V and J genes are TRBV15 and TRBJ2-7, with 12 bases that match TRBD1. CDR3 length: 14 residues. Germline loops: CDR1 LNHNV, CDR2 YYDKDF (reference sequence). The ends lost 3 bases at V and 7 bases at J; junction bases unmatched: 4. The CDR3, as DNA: TGTGCCACCAGCAGGGGACAGGGGGCAGGGGAGCAGTACTTC. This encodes CATSRGQGAGEQYF.

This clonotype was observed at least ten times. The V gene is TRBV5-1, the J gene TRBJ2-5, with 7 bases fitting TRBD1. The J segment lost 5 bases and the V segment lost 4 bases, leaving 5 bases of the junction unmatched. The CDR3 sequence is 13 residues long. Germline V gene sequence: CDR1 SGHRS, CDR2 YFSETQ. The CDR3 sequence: CASSGTGAETQYF. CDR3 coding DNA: TGCGCCAGCAGCGGTACAGGGGCCGAGACCCAGTACTTC.

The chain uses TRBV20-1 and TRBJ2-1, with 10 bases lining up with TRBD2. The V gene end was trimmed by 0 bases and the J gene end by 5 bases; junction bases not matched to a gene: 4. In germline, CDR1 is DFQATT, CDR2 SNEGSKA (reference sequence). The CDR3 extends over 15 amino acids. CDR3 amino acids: CSARDLLAGDNEQFF. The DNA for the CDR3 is TGCAGTGCTAGAGATCTCCTAGCGGGAGACAATGAGCAGTTCTTC.

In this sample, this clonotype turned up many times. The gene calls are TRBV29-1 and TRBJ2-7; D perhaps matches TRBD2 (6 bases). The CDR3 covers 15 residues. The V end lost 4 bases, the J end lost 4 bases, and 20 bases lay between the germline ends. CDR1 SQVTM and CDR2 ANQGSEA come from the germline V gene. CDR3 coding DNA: TGCAGCGTTGCAGATTCGGGACTTGATCCTTACGAGCAGTACTTC. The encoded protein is CSVADSGLDPYEQYF.

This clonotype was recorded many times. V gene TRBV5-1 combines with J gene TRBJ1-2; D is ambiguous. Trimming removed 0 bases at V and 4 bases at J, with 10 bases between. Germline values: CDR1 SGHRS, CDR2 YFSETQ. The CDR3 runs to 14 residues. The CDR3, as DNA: TGCGCCAGCAGCTTGGGAACGGGCTTCTATGGCTACACCTTC. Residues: CASSLGTGFYGYTF.

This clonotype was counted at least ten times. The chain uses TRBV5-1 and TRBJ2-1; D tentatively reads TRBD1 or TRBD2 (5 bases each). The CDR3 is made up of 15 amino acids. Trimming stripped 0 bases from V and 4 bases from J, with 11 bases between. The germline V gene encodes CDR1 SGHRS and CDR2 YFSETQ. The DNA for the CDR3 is TGCGCCAGCAGCTTGGCGGGGCAGAGGTACAATGAGCAGTTCTTC. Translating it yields CASSLAGQRYNEQFF.

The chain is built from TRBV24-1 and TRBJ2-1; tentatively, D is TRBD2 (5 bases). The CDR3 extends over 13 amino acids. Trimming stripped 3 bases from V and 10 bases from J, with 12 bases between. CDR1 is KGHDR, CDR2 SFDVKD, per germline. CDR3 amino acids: CATSDIDRREQFF. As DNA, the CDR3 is TGTGCCACCAGTGATATTGACCGGAGGGAGCAGTTCTTC.

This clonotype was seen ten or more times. The DNA of the CDR3 is TGTGCCAGCAGTCAAGGAAACACCATATATTTT. As protein: CASSQGNTIYF. The V and J genes are TRBV6-2 or TRBV6-3 and TRBJ1-3, with D hard to call. CDR1 MNHEY and CDR2 SVGEGT come from the germline V gene. V lost 5 bases, J lost 4 bases, and 3 bases lay in between. CDR3 length: 11 amino acids.

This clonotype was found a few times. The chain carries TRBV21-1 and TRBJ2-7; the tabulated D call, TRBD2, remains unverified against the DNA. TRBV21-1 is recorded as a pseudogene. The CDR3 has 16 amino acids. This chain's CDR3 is CASSKKREGSSYEQYF. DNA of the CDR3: TGTGCCAGCAGCAAAAAACGGGAGGGGAGCTCCTACGAGCAGTACTTC.

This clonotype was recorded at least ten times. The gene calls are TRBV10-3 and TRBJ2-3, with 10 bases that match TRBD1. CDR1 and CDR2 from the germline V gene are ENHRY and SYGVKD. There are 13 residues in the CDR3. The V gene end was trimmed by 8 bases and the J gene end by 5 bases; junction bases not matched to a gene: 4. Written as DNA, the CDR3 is TGTGCCATCCAGGGACAGGGGCGAGATACGCAGTATTTT. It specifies CAIQGQGRDTQYF.

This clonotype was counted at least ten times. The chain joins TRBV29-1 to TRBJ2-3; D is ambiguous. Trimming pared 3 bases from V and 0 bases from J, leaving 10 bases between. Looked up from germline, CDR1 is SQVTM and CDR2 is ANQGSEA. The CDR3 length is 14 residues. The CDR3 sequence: CSVENGPSTDTQYF. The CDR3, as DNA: TGCAGCGTTGAGAATGGGCCCAGCACAGATACGCAGTATTTT.

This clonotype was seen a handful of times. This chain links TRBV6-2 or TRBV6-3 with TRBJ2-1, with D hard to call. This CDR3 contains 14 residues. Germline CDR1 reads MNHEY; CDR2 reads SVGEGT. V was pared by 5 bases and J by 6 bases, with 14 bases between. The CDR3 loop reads CASSTSSPFNEQFF. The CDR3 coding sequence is TGTGCCAGCAGTACCTCGTCACCCTTCAATGAGCAGTTCTTC.

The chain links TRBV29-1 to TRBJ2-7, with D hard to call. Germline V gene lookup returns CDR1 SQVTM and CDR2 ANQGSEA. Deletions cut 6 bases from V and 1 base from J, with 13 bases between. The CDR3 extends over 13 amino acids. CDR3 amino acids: CSVARTLSYEQYF. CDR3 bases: TGCAGCGTGGCCCGGACGCTTTCCTACGAGCAGTACTTC.

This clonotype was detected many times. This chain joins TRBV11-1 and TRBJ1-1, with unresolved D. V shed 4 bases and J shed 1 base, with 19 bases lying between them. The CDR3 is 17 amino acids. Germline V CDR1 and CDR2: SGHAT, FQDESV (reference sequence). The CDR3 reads CASSYRSTRLSNTEAFF. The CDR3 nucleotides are TGTGCCAGCAGCTACCGCTCGACAAGGCTTTCGAACACTGAAGCTTTCTTT.

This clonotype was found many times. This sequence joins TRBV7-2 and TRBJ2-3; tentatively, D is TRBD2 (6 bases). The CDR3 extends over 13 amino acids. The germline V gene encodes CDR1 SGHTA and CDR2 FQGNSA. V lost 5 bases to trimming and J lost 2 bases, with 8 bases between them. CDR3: CASSAGPTDTQYF. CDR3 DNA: TGTGCCAGCAGCGCGGGACCCACAGATACGCAGTATTTT.

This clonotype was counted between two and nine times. The CDR3 is CASSWTGPDTEAFF. The CDR3 DNA is TGCGCCAGCAGCTGGACAGGGCCCGACACTGAAGCTTTCTTT. This chain connects TRBV5-1 to TRBJ1-1, with 8 bases lining up with TRBD1. The germline CDR1 and CDR2 sequences are SGHRS and YFSETQ. The V gene end was trimmed by 3 bases and the J gene end by 3 bases; junction bases not matched to a gene: 4. This CDR3 spans 14 amino acids.

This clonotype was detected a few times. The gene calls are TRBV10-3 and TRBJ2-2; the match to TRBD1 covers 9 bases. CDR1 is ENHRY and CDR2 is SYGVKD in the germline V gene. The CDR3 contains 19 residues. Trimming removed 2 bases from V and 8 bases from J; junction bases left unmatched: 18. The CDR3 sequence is CAISEHRDRVAEHSGELFF. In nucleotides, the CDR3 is TGTGCCATCAGTGAGCACCGGGACAGGGTGGCGGAGCATTCTGGGGAGCTGTTTTTT.

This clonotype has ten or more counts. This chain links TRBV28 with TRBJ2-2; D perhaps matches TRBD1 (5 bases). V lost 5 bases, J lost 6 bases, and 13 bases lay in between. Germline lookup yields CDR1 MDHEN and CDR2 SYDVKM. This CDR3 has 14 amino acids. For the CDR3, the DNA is TGTGCCAGCAGTAGGGGTGGGGCCGCCGGGGAGCTGTTTTTT. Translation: CASSRGGAAGELFF.

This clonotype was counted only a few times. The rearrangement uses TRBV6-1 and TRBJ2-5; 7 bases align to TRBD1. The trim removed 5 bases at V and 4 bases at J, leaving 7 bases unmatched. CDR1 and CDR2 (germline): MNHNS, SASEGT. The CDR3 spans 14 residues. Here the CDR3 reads CASSRVPGGETQYF. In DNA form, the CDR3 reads TGTGCCAGCAGTCGCGTCCCAGGGGGAGAGACCCAGTACTTC.

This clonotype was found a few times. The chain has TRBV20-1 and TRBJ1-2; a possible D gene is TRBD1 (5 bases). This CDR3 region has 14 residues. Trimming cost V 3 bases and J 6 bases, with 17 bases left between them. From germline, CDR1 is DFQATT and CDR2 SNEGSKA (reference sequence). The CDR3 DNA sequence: TGCAGTGCTAGTTACGGAACCGTGGGGGATGGCTACACCTTC. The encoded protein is CSASYGTVGDGYTF.

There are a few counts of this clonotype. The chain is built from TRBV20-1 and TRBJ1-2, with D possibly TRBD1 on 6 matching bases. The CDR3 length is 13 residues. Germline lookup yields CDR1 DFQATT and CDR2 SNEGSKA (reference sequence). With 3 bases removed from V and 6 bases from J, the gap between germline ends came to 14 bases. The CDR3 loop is CSASGDRYNGYTF. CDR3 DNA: TGCAGTGCTAGTGGAGACAGGTACAATGGCTACACCTTC.